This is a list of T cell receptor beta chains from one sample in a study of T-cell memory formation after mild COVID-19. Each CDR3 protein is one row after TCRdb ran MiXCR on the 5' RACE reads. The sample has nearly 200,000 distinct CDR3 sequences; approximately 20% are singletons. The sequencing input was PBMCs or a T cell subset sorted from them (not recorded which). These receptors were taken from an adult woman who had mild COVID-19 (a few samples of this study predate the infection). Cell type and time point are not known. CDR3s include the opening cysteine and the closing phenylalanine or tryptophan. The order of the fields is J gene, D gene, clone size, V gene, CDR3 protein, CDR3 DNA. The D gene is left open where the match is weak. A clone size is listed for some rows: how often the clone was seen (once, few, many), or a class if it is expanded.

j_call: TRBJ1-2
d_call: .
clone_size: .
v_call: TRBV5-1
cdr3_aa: CASSQGRVTNYGYTF
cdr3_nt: TGCGCCAGCAGCCAGGGTAGGGTAACGAACTATGGCTACACCTTC

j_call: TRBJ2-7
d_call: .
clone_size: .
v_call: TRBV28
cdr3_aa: CASTYPGSSEQYF
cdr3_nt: TGTGCCAGCACCTACCCCGGGTCCTCTGAGCAGTACTTC

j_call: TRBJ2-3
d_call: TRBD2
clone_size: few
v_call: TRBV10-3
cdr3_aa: CAIRSGTSIDTQYF
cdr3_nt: TGTGCCATCAGATCCGGGACTAGCATAGATACGCAGTATTTT

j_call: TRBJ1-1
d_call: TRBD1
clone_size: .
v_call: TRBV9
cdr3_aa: CASSTQGGFRNTEAFF
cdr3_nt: TGTGCCAGCAGCACCCAGGGGGGATTTAGGAACACTGAAGCTTTCTTT

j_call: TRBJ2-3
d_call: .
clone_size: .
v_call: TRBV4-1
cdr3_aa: CASSHRRAMTRTDTQYF
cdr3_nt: TGCGCCAGCAGCCATCGCCGGGCCATGACCCGCACAGATACGCAGTATTTT

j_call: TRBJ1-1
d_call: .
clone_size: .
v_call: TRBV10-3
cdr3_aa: CAISQNPGGGGLTEAFF
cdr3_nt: TGTGCCATCAGTCAAAACCCCGGCGGAGGGGGTTTAACTGAAGCTTTCTTT

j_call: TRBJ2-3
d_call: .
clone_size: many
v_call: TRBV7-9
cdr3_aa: CASSTTDTQYF
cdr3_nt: TGTGCCAGCAGCACCACAGATACGCAGTATTTT

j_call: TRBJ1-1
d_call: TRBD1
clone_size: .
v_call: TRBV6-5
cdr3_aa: CASSYLGTGGTEAFF
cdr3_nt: TGTGCCAGCAGTTACTTAGGGACAGGGGGCACTGAAGCTTTCTTT

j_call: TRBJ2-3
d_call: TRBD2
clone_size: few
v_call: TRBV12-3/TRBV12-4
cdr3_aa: CASSPGLAGAGSTDTQYF
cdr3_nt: TGTGCCAGCAGTCCGGGACTAGCGGGAGCGGGTAGCACAGATACGCAGTATTTT

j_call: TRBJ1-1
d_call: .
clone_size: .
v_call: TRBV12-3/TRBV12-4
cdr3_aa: CASSEQGQNTEAFF
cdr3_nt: TGTGCCAGCAGCGAACAGGGTCAGAACACTGAAGCTTTCTTT

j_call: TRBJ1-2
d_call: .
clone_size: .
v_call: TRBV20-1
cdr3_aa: CSPKGALANYGYTF
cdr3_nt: TGCAGTCCCAAGGGCGCCTTAGCTAACTATGGCTACACCTTC

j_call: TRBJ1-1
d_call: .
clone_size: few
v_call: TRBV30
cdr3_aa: CAWREQGRTEAFF
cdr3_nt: TGTGCCTGGAGGGAACAGGGACGGACTGAAGCTTTCTTT

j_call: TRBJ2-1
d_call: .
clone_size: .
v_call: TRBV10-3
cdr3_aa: CAISESTWGNEQFF
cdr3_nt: TGTGCCATCAGTGAGTCGACCTGGGGGAATGAGCAGTTCTTC

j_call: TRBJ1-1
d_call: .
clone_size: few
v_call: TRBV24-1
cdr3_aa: CATRGGADTEAFF
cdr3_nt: TGTGCCACCCGGGGGGGGGCGGACACTGAAGCTTTCTTT

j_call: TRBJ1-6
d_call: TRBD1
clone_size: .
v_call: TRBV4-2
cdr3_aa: CASSPSGTARASPLHF
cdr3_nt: TGTGCCAGCAGCCCCAGCGGGACAGCTCGGGCATCACCCCTCCACTTT

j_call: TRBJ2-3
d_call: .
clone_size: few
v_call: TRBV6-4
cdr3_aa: CASSDSPQQTDTQYF
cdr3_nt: TGTGCCAGCAGTGACTCTCCTCAGCAAACAGATACGCAGTATTTT

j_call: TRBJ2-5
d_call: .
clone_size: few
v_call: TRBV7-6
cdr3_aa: CASSLPDIRETQYF
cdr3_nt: TGTGCCAGCAGCTTACCCGACATAAGGGAGACCCAGTACTTC

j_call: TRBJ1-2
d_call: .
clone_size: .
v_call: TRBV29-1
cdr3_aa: CSVDGAWGGYTF
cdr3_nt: TGCAGCGTTGACGGGGCTTGGGGTGGCTACACCTTC

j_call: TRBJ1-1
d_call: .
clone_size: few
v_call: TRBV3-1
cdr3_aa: CASSHREQNTEAFF
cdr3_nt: TGTGCCAGCAGCCATCGAGAGCAGAACACTGAAGCTTTCTTT

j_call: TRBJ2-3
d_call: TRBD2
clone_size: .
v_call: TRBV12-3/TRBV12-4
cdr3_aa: CASSRTVIAGLGTDTQYF
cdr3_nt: TGTGCCAGCAGTCGCACCGTAATAGCGGGGCTGGGGACAGATACGCAGTATTTT

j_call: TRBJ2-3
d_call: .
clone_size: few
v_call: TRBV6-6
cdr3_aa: CASSTLSDTQYF
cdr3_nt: TGTGCCAGCAGTACCCTCTCAGATACGCAGTATTTT

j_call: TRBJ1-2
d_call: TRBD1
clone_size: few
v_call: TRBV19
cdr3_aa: CASTPTGFYGYTF
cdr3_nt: TGTGCCAGTACCCCGACAGGGTTCTATGGCTACACCTTC

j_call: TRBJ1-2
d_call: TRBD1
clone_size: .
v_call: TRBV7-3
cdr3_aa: CASSSSQGAKGYTF
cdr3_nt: TGTGCCAGCAGCTCGTCACAGGGGGCGAAGGGCTACACCTTC

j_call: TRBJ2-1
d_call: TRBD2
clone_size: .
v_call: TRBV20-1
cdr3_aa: CSASGGYNEQFF
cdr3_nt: TGCAGTGCTAGCGGGGGGTACAATGAGCAGTTCTTC

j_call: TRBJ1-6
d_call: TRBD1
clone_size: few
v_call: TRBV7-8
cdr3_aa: CASSLGTGTGPAPLHF
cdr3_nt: TGTGCCAGCAGCTTGGGAACCGGGACAGGGCCGGCACCCCTCCACTTT

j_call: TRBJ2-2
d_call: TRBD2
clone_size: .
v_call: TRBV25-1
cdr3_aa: CASKSGRAKGELFF
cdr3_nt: TGTGCCAGCAAAAGCGGGAGGGCCAAAGGGGAGCTGTTTTTT

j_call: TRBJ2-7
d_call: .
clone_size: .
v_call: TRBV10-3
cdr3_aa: CAISSMGGVSGYEQYF
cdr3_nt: TGTGCCATCAGTTCCATGGGGGGCGTCTCAGGCTACGAGCAGTACTTC

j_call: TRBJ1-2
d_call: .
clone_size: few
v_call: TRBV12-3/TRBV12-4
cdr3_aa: CASSLGDRGNYGYTF
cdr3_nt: TGTGCCAGCAGTTTAGGCGATCGGGGGAATTATGGCTACACCTTC

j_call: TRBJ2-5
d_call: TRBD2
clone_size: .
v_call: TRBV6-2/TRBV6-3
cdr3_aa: CASSYSRSSGQETQYF
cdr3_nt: TGTGCCAGCAGTTACTCCCGGTCTAGCGGGCAAGAGACCCAGTACTTC

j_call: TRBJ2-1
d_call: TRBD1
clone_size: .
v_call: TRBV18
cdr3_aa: CASSLQGQLNEQFF
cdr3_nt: TGTGCCAGCTCCCTTCAGGGACAGTTGAATGAGCAGTTCTTC

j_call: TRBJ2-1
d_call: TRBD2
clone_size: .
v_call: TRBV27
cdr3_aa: CASSLPSGGVSASEQFF
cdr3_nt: TGTGCCAGCAGTTTACCCAGTGGGGGGGTCTCAGCTAGTGAGCAGTTCTTC

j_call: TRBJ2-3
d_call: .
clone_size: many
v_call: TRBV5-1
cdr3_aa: CASSGYYAGTDTQYF
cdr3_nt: TGCGCCAGCAGCGGGTACTACGCGGGCACAGATACGCAGTATTTT

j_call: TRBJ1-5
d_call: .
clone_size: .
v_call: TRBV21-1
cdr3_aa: CASSDPFTNSNQPQHF
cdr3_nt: TGTGCCAGCAGCGATCCTTTCACAAATAGCAATCAGCCCCAGCATTTT

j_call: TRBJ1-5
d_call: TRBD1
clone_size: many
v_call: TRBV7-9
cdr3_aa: CASSYAGTENQPQHF
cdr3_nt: TGTGCCAGCAGCTACGCCGGGACAGAGAATCAGCCCCAGCATTTT

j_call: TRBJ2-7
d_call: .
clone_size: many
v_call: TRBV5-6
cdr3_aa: CASSLYVSEQYF
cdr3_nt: TGTGCCAGCAGCTTGTATGTGAGCGAGCAGTACTTC

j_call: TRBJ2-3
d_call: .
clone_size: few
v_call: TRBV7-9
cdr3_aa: CASSLGDGTDTQYF
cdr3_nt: TGTGCCAGCAGCTTAGGGGACGGCACAGATACGCAGTATTTT

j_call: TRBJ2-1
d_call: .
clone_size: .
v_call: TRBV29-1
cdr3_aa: CSVGGSGQFF
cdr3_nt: TGCAGCGTTGGGGGATCGGGGCAGTTCTTC